The 21 T cell receptor beta chains below come from one sample, sequenced in a study of cytomegalovirus exposure and HLA in healthy donors. Researchers ran the PCR with 60 Vbeta and 13 Jbeta primers. Clones were sequenced by immunoSEQ multiplex PCR, and TCRdb holds only the in-frame ones, with some missing. The sample carries 90,000 to 100,000 clones, roughly 70% recorded once. The source material was PBMCs. These receptors were collected from a male donor in good health and CMV-seronegative.

The genes are TRBV6-5 and TRBJ2-5; weak D call: TRBD2 (6 bases). The end of the DNA fits TRBJ2-7 better, so the J call may be wrong. This CDR3 spans 12 amino acids. In germline, CDR1 is MNHEY, CDR2 SVGAGI. CDR3 amino acids: CASTSSAYEQYF. In DNA, the CDR3 is TGTGCCAGCACCTCTAGCGCGTACGAGCAGTACTTC.

This chain uses TRBV5-1 with TRBJ2-2; 12 nucleotides match TRBD2. V lost 3 bases to trimming and J lost 6 bases; unmatched junction nucleotides: 6. There are 16 residues in the CDR3. Germline V CDR1 and CDR2: SGHRS, YFSETQ. CDR3 DNA sequence: TGCGCCAGCAGCTGGGGCGGGACTAGCGGGTCCGGGGAGCTGTTTTTT. It specifies CASSWGGTSGSGELFF.

The V call is TRBV7-9, the J call TRBJ1-1; D not resolved. Per germline, CDR1 SEHNR and CDR2 FQNEAQ (reference sequence). The CDR3 length is 11 residues. V was clipped by 7 bases and J by 4 bases, with 7 bases between them. The CDR3 here is CASTIVTEAFF. The CDR3, as DNA: TGTGCCAGCACTATCGTCACTGAAGCTTTCTTT.

This sequence joins TRBV19 and TRBJ1-2; 7 nucleotides match TRBD1. J lost 5 bases, V lost 4 bases, and 7 bases had no gene match. Germline CDR1 is LNHDA and CDR2 is SQIVND (reference sequence). The CDR3 extends over 14 amino acids. The CDR3: CASSTRQGRYGYTF. CDR3 nucleotides: TGTGCCAGTAGTACCCGACAGGGAAGGTATGGCTACACCTTC.

The rearrangement uses TRBV6-5 and TRBJ2-3; 7 nucleotides match TRBD2. The length of the CDR3 is 14 residues. Trimming cost V 5 bases and J 3 bases; bases outside gene matches: 5. Germline CDR1 is MNHEY and CDR2 is SVGAGI. Written as DNA, the CDR3 is TGTGCCAGCAGTACCGGGACTATGACAGATACGCAGTATTTT. Its translation is CASSTGTMTDTQYF.

The CDR3, as DNA: TGTGCCAGCAGTTCCCCATTTGGTTCAGGGGGCACCGGGGAGCTGTTTTTT. Its protein is CASSSPFGSGGTGELFF. V is TRBV28 and J is TRBJ2-2; 7 positions match TRBD1. Losses at the gene ends were 4 bases for V and 4 bases for J; bases not matched to a gene: 12. Germline assignment: CDR1 MDHEN and CDR2 SYDVKM. The CDR3 loop spans 17 amino acids.

The chain links TRBV5-4 to TRBJ1-2; perhaps TRBD1 as D (5 bases). V dropped 5 bases and J dropped 6 bases, with 20 bases sitting between them. This CDR3 contains 15 residues. Germline CDR1 and CDR2: SGHNT and YYREEE (reference sequence). CDR3 sequence reads: CASSPAGPAGHGYTF. The CDR3 region has the DNA TGTGCCAGCAGTCCCGCCGGACCCGCGGGACATGGCTACACCTTC. Supplemented by reference TRBV5-4 and TRBJ1-2, the full variable domain reads ETGVTQSPTHLIKTRGQQVTLRCSSQSGHNTVSWYQQALGQGPQFIFQYYREEENGRGNFPPRFSGLQFPNYSSELNVNALELDDSALYLCASSPAGPAGHGYTFGSGTRLTVV.

The rearrangement joins TRBV5-1 to TRBJ2-1; tentatively, D is TRBD2 (5 bases). Trimming shortened V by 0 bases and J by 5 bases, and 9 bases separated the two germline ends. There are 14 residues in the CDR3. Germline CDR1 and CDR2: SGHRS and YFSETQ. DNA for the CDR3: TGCGCCAGCAGCTTGGTCGGGAACGACAATGAGCAGTTCTTC. Amino acid sequence: CASSLVGNDNEQFF.

This chain uses TRBV7-8 with TRBJ2-4, with D unresolved. V lost 5 bases and J lost 9, with 17 bases in between. This CDR3 is built from 14 residues. The germline V gene has CDR1 SGHVS and CDR2 FQNEAQ. The CDR3 here is CASSASEVVGIQYF. CDR3 nucleotide sequence: TGTGCCAGCAGCGCGTCTGAGGTCGTCGGCATTCAGTACTTC.

This clone was picked up one time. The chain has TRBV27 and TRBJ1-4, with 8 bases lining up with TRBD1. The CDR3 is 14 residues long. Looked up from germline, CDR1 is MNHEY and CDR2 is SMNVEV (reference sequence). After removal of 3 bases from V and 10 bases from J, the junction contained 7 bases not matched to a gene. CDR3 amino acids: CASSFQGARGKLFF. The CDR3 bases are TGTGCCAGCAGTTTTCAGGGGGCTCGTGGAAAACTGTTTTTT.

The chain employs TRBV9 and TRBJ2-1, with D perhaps TRBD2 (6 bases). The germline V and J ends were trimmed by 6 bases and 6 bases, with 19 bases remaining between them. The CDR3 extends over 15 amino acids. CDR1 is SGDLS and CDR2 is YYNGEE in the germline V gene. The CDR3, as DNA: TGTGCCAGCAACCCCGGCGGCGCGCGGGGCAATGAGCAGTTCTTC. This codes for CASNPGGARGNEQFF.

This clone has just a few counts. The chain joins TRBV6-1 to TRBJ1-2; D gene unclear. V shed 0 bases and J shed 0 bases, with 14 bases lying between them. This CDR3 comprises 17 residues. Germline values: CDR1 MNHNS, CDR2 SASEGT. The CDR3 spells CASSEAQAAQPNYGYTF. The CDR3 coding sequence is TGTGCCAGCAGTGAAGCTCAAGCGGCTCAACCTAACTATGGCTACACCTTC.

This chain joins TRBV19 and TRBJ1-1, with a weak D call TRBD1 (6 bases). The CDR3 consists of 14 residues. Germline CDR1 LNHDA, CDR2 SQIVND (reference sequence). V was shortened by 3 bases and J by 3 bases, with 11 bases between the two germline ends. CDR3 region: CASSITAGDTEAFF. CDR3 nucleotides: TGTGCCAGTAGTATTACTGCAGGGGACACTGAAGCTTTCTTT.

The V and J genes are TRBV19 and TRBJ2-5; 13 positions agree with TRBD2. CDR1 and CDR2 (germline): LNHDA, SQIVND (reference sequence). The CDR3 has 19 amino acids. The trim removed 0 bases at V and 0 bases at J, leaving 7 bases unmatched. The CDR3 DNA reads TGTGCCAGTAGTATAGATTATGGGACTAGCGGGATGTACCAAGAGACCCAGTACTTC. Translating it yields CASSIDYGTSGMYQETQYF. Based on the CDR3 plus reference TRBV19 and TRBJ2-5, the full variable domain is DGGITQSPKYLFRKEGQNVTLSCEQNLNHDAMYWYRQDPGQGLRLIYYSQIVNDFQKGDIAEGYSVSREKKESFPLTVTSAQKNPTAFYLCASSIDYGTSGMYQETQYFGPGTRLLVL.

Here the CDR3 DNA reads TGTGCCATCAGTGAGCCGGACAGGGCCAACACCTTC. It translates to CAISEPDRANTF. The V call is TRBV10-3, the J call TRBJ1-2, with TRBD1 matching over 8 bases. CDR1 and CDR2 from the germline V gene are ENHRY and SYGVKD. The CDR3 consists of 12 residues. Trimming took 2 bases from V and 12 from J; bases not matched to a gene: 5.

The chain combines TRBV5-1 with TRBJ1-4; no firm D call. V lost 0 bases and J lost 4, with 7 bases in between. The CDR3 is made up of 14 amino acids. CDR1 and CDR2 from the germline V gene are SGHRS and YFSETQ. The CDR3 nucleotides read TGCGCCAGCAGCTTGGGGCAGAATAATGAAAAACTGTTTTTT. It is translated as CASSLGQNNEKLFF.

The chain has TRBV7-9 and TRBJ2-7; perhaps TRBD2 as D (5 bases). The CDR3 runs to 15 residues. The germline V gene encodes CDR1 SEHNR and CDR2 FQNEAQ (reference sequence). V was pared by 1 base and J by 3 bases, with 13 bases between. As DNA, the CDR3 is TGTGCCAGCAGCTTAGAACGCGGGTTAGGCTACGAGCAGTACTTC. Protein sequence: CASSLERGLGYEQYF.

The chain uses TRBV30 and TRBJ1-2; 10 bases fit TRBD1. This CDR3 is built from 14 residues. Germline values: CDR1 GTSNPN, CDR2 SVGIG (reference sequence). Trimming took 5 bases from V and 6 from J; bases not matched to a gene: 9. Here the CDR3 DNA reads TGTGCCTGGGATTTGGACAGGGGGGAGAATGGCTACACCTTC. It specifies CAWDLDRGENGYTF.

Only one count was recorded for this clone. The genes are TRBV2 and TRBJ1-3; D is possibly TRBD1 (6 bases). The V gene lost 2 bases and the J gene lost 9 bases, with 8 bases spanning the gap. CDR3 length: 12 amino acids. Germline V gives CDR1 SNHLY, CDR2 FYNNEI. CDR3 amino acids: CASSETGTTIYF. For the CDR3, the DNA is TGTGCCAGCAGTGAAACAGGGACCACCATATATTTT.

The rearrangement joins TRBV15 to TRBJ1-5; 7 nucleotides line up with TRBD1. This CDR3 spans 14 amino acids. CDR1 is LNHNV and CDR2 is YYDKDF in the germline V gene (reference sequence). The ends lost 5 bases at V and 3 bases at J; junction bases unmatched: 4. The chain's CDR3 is CATSGDRDNQPQHF. The CDR3 DNA follows: TGTGCCACCAGCGGCGACAGGGACAATCAGCCCCAGCATTTT.

The V and J genes are TRBV18 and TRBJ2-7, with D maybe TRBD1 (6 bases). The CDR3 runs 13 residues. The germline gives CDR1 KGHSH, CDR2 LQKENI. V gave up 0 bases and J gave up 4 bases, with 7 bases separating them. The DNA of the CDR3 is TGTGCCAGCTCACCACCTAGGGGGTACGAGCAGTACTTC. It translates to CASSPPRGYEQYF.